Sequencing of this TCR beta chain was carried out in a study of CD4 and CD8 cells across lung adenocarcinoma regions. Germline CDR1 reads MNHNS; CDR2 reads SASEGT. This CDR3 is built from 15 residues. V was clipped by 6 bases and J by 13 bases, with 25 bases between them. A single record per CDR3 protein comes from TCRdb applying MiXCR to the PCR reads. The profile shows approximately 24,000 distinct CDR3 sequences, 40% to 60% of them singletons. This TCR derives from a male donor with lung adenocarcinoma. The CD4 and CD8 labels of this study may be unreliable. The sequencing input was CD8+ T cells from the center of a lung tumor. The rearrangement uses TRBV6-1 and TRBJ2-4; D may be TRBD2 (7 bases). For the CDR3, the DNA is TGTGCCAGCAGACAGAACAGGGAGGGGACCAATAAGCAGTACTTC. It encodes CASRQNREGTNKQYF.